This T cell receptor (beta chain) was found in a study of PD-1 blockade in mismatch repair-deficient tumors. Study findings and constraints: Tumor-resident clones, often undetectable pretreatment in blood, expanded then contracted after pembrolizumab.

This clone has more than one count but fewer than ten. What it binds is unknown. Three pembrolizumab responders had their TCRs sequenced. Method: immunoSEQ multiplex PCR; TCRdb's copy keeps in-frame clones and lacks some. The table records about 130,000 clones, 88% of them present only once. The source was peripheral blood, collected 70 to 72 weeks after starting pembrolizumab. The TCR sequence derives from an adult with mismatch repair-deficient cancer.

CDR3 DNA sequence: TGTGCCAGCAGTCGGCGGGGACAAGAGACCCAGTACTTC. Translation gives CASSRRGQETQYF. The chain links TRBV7-9 to TRBJ2-5, with D perhaps TRBD2 (6 bases). Germline V gene data show CDR1 as SEHNR and CDR2 as FQNEAQ (reference sequence). This CDR3 region has 13 residues. V lost 6 bases to trimming and J lost 2 bases, with 10 bases between them.